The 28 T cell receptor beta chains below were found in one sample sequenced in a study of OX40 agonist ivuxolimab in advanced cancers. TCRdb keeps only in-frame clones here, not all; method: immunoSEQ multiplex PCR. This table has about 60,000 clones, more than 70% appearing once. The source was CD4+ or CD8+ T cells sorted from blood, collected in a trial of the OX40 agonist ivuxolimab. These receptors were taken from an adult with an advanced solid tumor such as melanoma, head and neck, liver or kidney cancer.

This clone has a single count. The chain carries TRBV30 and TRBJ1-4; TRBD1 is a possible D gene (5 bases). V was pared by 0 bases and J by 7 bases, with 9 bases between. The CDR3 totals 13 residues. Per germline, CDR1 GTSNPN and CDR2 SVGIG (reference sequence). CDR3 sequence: CAWSVQGSEKLFF. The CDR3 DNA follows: TGTGCCTGGAGTGTGCAGGGTAGTGAAAAACTGTTTTTT.

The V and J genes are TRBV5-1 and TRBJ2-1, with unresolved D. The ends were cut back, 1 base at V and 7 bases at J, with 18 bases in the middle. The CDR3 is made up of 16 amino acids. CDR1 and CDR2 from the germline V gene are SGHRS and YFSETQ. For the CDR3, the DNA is TGCGCCAGCAGCTTGATCGCCGTTCGGGTGGGGAATGAGCAGTTCTTC. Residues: CASSLIAVRVGNEQFF.

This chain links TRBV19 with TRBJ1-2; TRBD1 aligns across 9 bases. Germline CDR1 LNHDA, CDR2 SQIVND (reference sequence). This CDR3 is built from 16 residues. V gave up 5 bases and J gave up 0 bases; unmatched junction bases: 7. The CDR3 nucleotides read TGTGCCAGTAGTCGGGGACAGGGCACAGCTAACTATGGCTACACCTTC. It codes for CASSRGQGTANYGYTF.

The CDR3 loop reads CASSTTSGVGTGELFF. CDR3 nucleotide sequence: TGCGCCAGCAGCACGACTAGCGGGGTAGGCACCGGGGAGCTGTTTTTT. V gene TRBV5-1 combines with J gene TRBJ2-2, with TRBD2 identical over 11 bases. After removal of 4 bases from V and 4 bases from J, the junction contained 6 bases not matched to a gene. This CDR3 has 16 amino acids. Germline loops: CDR1 SGHRS, CDR2 YFSETQ.

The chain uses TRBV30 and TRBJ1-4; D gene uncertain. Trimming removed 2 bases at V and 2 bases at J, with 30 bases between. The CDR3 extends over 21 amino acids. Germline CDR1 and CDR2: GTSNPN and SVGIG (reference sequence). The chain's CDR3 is CAWSRFGKGFHPGMTNEKLFF. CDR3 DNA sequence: TGTGCCTGGAGTCGCTTTGGGAAGGGCTTCCACCCTGGCATGACTAATGAAAAACTGTTTTTT.

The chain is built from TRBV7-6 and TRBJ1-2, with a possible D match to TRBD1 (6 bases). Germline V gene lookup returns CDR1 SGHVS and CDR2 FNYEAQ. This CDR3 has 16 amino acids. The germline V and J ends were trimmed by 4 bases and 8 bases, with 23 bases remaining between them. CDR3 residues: CASSSEGGAGILGYTF. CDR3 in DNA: TGTGCCAGCAGCTCCGAAGGGGGAGCCGGAATATTGGGCTACACCTTC. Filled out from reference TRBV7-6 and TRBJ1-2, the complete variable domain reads GAGVSQSPRYKVTKRGQDVALRCDPISGHVSLYWYRQALGQGPEFLTYFNYEAQQDKSGLPNDRFSAERPEGSISTLTIQRTEQRDSAMYRCASSSEGGAGILGYTFGSGTRLTVV.

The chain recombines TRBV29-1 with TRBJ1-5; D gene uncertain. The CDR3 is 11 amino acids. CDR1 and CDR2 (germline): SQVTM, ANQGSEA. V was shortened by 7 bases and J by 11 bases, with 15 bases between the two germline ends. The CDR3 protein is CSAWWVGAQHF. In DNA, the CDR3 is TGCAGCGCATGGTGGGTTGGAGCCCAGCATTTT.

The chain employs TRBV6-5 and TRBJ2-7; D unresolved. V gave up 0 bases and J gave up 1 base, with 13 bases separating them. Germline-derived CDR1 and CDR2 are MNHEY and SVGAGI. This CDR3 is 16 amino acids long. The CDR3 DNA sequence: TGTGCCAGCAGTTACTCGAGAGACTCGGTGTCCTACGAGCAGTACTTC. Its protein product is CASSYSRDSVSYEQYF.

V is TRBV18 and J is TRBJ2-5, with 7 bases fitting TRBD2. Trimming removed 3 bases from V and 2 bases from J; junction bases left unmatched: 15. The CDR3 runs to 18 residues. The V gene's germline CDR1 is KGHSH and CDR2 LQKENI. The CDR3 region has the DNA TGTGCCAGCTCACCCCGGGGGAGGGGCAGTTGGATTCAAGAGACCCAGTACTTC. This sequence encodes CASSPRGRGSWIQETQYF.

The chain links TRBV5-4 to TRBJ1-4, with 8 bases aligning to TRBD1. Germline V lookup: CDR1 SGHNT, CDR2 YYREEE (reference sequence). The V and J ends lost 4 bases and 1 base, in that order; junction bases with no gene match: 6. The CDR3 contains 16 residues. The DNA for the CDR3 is TGTGCCAGCAGCGGCGGGACAGGCCAAACTAATGAAAAACTGTTTTTT. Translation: CASSGGTGQTNEKLFF.

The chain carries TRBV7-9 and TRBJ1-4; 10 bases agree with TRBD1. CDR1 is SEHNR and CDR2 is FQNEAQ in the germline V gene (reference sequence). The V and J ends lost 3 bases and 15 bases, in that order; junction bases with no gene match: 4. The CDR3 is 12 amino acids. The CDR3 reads CASSFMTGGVFF. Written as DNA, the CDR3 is TGTGCCAGCAGCTTTATGACAGGGGGCGTGTTTTTT.

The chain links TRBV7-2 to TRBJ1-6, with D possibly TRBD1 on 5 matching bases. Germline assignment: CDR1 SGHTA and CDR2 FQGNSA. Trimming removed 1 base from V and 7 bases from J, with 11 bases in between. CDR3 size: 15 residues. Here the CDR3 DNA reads TGTGCCAGCAGCTTAGTCAGGGTGGGAAATTCACCCCTCCACTTT. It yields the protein CASSLVRVGNSPLHF.

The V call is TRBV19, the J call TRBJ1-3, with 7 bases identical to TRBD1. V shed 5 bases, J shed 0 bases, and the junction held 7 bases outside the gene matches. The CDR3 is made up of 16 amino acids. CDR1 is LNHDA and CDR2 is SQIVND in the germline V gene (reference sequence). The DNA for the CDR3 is TGTGCCAGTAGTCGTGGGGACAGCGGCTCTGGAAACACCATATATTTT. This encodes CASSRGDSGSGNTIYF. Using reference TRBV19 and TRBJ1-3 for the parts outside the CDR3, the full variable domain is DGGITQSPKYLFRKEGQNVTLSCEQNLNHDAMYWYRQDPGQGLRLIYYSQIVNDFQKGDIAEGYSVSREKKESFPLTVTSAQKNPTAFYLCASSRGDSGSGNTIYFGEGSWLTVV.

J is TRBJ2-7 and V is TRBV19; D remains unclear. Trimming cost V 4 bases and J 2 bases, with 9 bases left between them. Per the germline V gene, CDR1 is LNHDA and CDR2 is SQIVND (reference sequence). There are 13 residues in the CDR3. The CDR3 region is CASSSRPPYEQYF. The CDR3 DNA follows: TGTGCCAGTAGTAGCCGGCCTCCCTACGAGCAGTACTTC.

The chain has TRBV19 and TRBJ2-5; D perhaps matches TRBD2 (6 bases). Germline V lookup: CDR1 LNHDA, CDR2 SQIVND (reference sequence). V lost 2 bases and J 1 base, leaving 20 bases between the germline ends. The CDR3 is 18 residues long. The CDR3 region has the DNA TGTGCCAGTAGTATAATGGTATTTAGCGGAAATCCCCAAGAGACCCAGTACTTC. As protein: CASSIMVFSGNPQETQYF.

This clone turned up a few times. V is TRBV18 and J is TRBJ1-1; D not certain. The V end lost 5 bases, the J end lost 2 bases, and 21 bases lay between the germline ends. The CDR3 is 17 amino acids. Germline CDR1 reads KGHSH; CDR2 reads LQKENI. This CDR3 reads CASSRSYGKPINTEAFF. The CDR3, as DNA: TGTGCCAGCTCAAGGTCCTACGGTAAACCGATTAACACTGAAGCTTTCTTT.

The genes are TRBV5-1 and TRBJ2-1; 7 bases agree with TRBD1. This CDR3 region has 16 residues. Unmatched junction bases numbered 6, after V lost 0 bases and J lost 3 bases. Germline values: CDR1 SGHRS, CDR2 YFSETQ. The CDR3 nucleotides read TGCGCCAGCAGCTTGGAGGGACAGCGGCACTACAATGAGCAGTTCTTC. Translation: CASSLEGQRHYNEQFF. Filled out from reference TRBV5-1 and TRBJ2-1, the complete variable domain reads KAGVTQTPRYLIKTRGQQVTLSCSPISGHRSVSWYQQTPGQGLQFLFEYFSETQRNKGNFPGRFSGRQFSNSRSEMNVSTLELGDSALYLCASSLEGQRHYNEQFFGPGTRLTVL.

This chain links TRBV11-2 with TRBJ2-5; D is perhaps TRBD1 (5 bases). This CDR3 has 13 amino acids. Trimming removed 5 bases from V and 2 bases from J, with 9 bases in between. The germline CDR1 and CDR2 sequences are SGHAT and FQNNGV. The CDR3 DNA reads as TGTGCCAGCAGCCACGACAGACAAGAGACCCAGTACTTC. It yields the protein CASSHDRQETQYF.

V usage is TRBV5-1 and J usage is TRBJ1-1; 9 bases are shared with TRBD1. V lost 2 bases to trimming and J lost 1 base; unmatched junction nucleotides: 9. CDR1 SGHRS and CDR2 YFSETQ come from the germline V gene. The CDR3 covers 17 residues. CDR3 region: CASSLRQTGGQNTEAFF. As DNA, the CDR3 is TGCGCCAGCAGCTTAAGGCAGACAGGGGGTCAGAACACTGAAGCTTTCTTT.

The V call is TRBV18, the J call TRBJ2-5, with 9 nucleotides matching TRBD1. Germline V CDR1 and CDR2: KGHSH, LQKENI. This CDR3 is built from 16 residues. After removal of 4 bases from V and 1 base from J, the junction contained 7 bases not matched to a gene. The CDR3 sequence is CASSRTGDSIQETQYF. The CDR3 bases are TGTGCCAGCTCACGGACAGGGGATTCAATCCAAGAGACCCAGTACTTC.

The CDR3 spells CASSELGRGPYEQYF. CDR3 in DNA: TGTGCCAGCAGTGAATTGGGCAGGGGGCCGTACGAGCAGTACTTC. The chain uses TRBV25-1 and TRBJ2-7; 8 bases are shared with TRBD1. The germline CDR1 and CDR2 sequences are MGHDK and SYGVNS. Germline trimming cut 1 base from V and 4 bases from J; bases unmatched to any gene: 6. The CDR3 has 15 amino acids.

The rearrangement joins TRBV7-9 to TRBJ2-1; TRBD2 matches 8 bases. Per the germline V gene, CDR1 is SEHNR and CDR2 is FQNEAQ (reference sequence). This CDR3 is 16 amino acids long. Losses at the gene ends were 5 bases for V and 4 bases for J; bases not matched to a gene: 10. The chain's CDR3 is CASSVWPSGRYNEQFF. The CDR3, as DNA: TGTGCCAGCAGCGTCTGGCCTAGCGGGCGTTACAATGAGCAGTTCTTC. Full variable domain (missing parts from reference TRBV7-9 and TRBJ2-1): DTGVSQNPRHKITKRGQNVTFRCDPISEHNRLYWYRQTLGQGPEFLTYFQNEAQLEKSRLLSDRFSAERPKGSFSTLEIQRTEQGDSAMYLCASSVWPSGRYNEQFFGPGTRLTVL.

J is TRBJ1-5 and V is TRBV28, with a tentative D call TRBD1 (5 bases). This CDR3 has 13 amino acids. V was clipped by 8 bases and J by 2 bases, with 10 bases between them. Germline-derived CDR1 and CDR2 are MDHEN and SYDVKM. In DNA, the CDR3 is TGTGCCAGCTCCGACAGCCGCAATCAGCCCCAGCATTTT. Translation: CASSDSRNQPQHF.

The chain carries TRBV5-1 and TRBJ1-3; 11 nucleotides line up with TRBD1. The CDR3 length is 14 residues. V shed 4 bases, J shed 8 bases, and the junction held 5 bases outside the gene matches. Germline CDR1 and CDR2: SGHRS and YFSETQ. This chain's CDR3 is CASSTGDRGDTIYF. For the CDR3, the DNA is TGCGCCAGCAGCACAGGGGACAGGGGGGACACCATATATTTT.

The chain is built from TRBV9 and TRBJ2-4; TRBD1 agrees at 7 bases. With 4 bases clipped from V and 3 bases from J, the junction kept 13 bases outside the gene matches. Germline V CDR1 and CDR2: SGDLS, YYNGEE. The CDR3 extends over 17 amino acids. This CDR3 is CASSPGQAERSKNIQYF. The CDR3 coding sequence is TGTGCCAGCAGCCCCGGACAGGCCGAGAGGAGCAAAAACATTCAGTACTTC.

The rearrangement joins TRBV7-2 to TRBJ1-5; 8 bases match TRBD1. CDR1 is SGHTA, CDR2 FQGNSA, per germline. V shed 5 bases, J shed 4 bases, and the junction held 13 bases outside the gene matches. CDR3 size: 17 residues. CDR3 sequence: CASSPTGTGGGNQPQHF. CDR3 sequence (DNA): TGTGCCAGCAGCCCAACAGGAACAGGGGGAGGTAATCAGCCCCAGCATTTT.

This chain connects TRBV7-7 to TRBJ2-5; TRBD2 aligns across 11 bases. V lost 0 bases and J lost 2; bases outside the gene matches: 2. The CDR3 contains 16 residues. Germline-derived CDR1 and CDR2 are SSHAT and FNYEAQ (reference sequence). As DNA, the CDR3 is TGTGCCAGCAGCTTAGCAGCTAGCGGGGGGCAAGAGACCCAGTACTTC. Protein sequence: CASSLAASGGQETQYF.

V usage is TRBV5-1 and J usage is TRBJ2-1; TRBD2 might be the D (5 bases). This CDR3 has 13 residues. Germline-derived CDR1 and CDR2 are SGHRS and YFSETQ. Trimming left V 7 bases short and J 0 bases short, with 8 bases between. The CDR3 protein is CASGSGSYNEQFF. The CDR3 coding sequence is TGCGCCAGCGGCAGCGGCTCCTACAATGAGCAGTTCTTC.